The table lists the clone carrying this T cell receptor beta chain with a few counts. Antigen specificity is unknown. The CDR3 runs to 14 residues. The V end lost 1 base, the J end lost 4 bases, and 10 bases lay between the germline ends. Germline assignment: CDR1 WNHNN and CDR2 SYGVQD (reference sequence). TCRdb processed the reads anew with MiXCR; each CDR3 protein has one entry. The data hold about 770,000 distinct CDR3 sequences, with 25% to 35% observed a single time. This sample was included in a study of T cell repertoires in cytomegalovirus infection. Study background: CMV epitopes, recently identified HLA-C-restricted and well-studied HLA-B-restricted, were used.

Regarding the study as a whole: Carriers of CMV and the relevant HLA type were discriminated by public TCR beta frequency. HLA-C-restricted CMV-specific TCR beta clonotypes prevailed in the ex vivo response.

V is TRBV10-1 and J is TRBJ1-1; the D is unclear. This clonotype was obtained from a human donor in good health (CMV status not recorded). Some clones in this sample may be carry-over from other donors' samples. The sample was cultured CD8+ T cells from PBMCs, taken from culture after CMV antigen stimulation. This CDR3 reads CASSELGRSTEAFF. CDR3 sequence (DNA): TGCGCCAGCAGTGAGTTAGGGAGGAGCACTGAAGCTTTCTTT.